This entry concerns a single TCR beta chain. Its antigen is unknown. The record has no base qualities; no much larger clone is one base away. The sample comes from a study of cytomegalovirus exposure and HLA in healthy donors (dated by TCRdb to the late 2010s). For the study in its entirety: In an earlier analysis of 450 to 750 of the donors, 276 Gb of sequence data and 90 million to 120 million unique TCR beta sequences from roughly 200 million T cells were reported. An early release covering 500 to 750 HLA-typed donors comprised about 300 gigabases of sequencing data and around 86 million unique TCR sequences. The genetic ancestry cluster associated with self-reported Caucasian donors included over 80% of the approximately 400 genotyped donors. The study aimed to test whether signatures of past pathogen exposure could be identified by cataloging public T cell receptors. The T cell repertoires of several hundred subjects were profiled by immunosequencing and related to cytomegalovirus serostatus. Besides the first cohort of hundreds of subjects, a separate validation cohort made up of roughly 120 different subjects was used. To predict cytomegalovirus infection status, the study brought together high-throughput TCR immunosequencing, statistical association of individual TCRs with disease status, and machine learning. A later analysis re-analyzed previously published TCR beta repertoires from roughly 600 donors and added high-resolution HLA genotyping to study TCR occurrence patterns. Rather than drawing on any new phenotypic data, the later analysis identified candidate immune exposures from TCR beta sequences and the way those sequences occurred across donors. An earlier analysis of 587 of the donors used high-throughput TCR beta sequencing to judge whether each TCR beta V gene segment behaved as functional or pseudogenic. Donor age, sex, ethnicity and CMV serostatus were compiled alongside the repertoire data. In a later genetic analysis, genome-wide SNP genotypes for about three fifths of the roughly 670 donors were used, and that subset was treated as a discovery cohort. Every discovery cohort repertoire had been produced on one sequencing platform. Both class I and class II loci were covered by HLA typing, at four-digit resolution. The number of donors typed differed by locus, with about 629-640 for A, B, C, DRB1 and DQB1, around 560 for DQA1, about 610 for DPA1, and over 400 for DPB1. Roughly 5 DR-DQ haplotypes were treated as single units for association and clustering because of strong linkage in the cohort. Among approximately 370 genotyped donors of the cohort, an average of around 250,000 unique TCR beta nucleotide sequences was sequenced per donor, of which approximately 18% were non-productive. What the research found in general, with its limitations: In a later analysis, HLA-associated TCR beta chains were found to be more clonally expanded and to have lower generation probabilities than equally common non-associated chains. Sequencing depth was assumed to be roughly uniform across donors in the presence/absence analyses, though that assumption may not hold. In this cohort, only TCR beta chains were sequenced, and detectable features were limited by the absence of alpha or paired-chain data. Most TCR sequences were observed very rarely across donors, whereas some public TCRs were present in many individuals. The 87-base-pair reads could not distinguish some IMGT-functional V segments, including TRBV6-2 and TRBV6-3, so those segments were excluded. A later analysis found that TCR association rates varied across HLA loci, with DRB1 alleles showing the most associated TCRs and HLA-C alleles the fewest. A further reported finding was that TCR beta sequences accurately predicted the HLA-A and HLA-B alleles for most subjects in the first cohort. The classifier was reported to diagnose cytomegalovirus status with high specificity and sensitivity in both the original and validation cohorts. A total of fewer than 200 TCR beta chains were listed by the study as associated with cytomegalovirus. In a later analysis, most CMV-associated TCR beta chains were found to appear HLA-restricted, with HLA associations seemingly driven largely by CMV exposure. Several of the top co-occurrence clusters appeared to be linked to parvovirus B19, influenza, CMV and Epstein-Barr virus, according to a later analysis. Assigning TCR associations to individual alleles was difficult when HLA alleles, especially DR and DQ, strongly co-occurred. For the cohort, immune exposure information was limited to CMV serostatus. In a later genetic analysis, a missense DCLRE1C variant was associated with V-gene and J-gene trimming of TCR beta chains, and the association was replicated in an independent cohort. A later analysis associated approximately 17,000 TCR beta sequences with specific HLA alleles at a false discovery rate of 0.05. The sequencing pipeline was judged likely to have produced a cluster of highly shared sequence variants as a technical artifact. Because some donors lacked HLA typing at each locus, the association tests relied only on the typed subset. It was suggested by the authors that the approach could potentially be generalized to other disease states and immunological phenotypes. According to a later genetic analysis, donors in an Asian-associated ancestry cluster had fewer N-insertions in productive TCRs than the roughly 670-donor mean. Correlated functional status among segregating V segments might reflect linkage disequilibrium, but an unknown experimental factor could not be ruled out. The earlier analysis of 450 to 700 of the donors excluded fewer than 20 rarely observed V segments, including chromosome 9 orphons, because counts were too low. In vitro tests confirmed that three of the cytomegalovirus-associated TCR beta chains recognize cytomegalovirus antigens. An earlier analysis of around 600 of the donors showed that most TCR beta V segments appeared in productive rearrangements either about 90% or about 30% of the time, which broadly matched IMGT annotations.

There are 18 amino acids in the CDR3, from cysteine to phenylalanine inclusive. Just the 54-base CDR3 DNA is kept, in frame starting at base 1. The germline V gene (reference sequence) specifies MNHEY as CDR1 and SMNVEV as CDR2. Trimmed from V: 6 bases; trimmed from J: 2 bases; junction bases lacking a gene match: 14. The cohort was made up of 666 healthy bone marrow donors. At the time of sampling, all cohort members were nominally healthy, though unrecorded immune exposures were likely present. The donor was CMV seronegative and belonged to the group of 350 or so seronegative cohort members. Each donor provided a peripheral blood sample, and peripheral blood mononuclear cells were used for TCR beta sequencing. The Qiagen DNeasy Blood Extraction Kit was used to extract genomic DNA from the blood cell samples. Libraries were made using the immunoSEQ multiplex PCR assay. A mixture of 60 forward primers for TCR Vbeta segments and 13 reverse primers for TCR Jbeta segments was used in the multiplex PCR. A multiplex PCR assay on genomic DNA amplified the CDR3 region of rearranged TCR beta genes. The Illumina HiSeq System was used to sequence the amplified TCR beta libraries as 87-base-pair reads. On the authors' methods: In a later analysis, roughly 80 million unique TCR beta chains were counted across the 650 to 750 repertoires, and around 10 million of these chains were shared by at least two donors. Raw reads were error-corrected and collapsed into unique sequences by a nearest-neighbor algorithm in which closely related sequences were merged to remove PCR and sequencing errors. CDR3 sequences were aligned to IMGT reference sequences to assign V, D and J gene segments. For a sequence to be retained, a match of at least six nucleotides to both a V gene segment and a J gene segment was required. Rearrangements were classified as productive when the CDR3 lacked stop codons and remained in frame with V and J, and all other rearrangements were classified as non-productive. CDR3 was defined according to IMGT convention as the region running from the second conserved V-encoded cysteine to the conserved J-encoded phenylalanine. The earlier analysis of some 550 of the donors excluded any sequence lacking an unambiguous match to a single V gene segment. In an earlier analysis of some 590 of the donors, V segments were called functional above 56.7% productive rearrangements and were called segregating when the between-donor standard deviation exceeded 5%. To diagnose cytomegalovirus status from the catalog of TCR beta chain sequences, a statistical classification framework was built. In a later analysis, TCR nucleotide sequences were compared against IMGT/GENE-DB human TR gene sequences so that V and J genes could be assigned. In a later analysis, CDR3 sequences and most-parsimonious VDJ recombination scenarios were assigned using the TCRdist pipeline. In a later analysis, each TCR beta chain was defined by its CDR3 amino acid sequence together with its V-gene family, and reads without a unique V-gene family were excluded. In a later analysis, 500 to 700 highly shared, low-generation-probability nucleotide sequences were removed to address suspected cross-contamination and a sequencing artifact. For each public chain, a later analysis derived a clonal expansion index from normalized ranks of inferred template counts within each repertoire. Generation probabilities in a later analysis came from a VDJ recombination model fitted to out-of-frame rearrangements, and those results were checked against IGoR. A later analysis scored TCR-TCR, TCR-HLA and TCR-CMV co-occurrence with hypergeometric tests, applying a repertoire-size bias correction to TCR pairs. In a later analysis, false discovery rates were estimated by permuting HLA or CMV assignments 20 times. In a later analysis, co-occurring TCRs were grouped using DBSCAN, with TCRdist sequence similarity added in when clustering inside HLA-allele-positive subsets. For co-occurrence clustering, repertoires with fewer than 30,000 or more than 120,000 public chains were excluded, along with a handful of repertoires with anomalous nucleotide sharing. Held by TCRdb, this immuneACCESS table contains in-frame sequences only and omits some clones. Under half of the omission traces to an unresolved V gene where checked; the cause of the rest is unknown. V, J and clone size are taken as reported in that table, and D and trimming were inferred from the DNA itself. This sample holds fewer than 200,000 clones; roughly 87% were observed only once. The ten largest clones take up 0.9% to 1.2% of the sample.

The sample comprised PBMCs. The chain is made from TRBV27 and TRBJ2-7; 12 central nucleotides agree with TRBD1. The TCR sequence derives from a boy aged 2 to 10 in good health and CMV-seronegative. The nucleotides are TGTGCCAGCAGAATGACCGGGACAGGGGGCCCTAACACCTACGAGCAGTACTTC. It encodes CASRMTGTGGPNTYEQYF.